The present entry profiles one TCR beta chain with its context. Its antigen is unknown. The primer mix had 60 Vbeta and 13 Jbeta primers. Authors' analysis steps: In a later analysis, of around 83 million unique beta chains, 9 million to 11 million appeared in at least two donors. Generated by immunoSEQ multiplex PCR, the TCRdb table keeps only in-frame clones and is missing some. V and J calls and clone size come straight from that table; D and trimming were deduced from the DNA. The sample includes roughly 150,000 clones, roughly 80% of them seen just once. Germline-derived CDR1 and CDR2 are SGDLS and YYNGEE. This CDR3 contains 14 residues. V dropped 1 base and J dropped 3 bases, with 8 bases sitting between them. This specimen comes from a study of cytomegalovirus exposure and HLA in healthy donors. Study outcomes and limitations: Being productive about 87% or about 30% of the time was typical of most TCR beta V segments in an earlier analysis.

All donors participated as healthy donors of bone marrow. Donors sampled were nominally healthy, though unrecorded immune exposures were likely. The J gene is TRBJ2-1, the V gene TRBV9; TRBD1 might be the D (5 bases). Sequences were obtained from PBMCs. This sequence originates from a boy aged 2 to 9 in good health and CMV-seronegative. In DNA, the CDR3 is TGTGCCAGCAGCGTACAGGGCAACTACAATGAGCAGTTCTTC. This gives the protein CASSVQGNYNEQFF.